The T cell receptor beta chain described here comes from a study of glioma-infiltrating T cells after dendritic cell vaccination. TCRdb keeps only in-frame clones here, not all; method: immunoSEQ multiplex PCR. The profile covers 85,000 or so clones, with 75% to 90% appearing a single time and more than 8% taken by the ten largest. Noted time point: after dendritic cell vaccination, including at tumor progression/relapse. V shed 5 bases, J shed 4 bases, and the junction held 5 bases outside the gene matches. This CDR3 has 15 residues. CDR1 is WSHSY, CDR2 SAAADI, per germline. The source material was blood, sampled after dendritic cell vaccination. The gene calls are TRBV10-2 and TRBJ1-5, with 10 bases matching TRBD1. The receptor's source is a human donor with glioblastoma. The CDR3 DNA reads TGCGCCAGCAGTATGGGGACAGGGGAAAATCAGCCCCAGCATTTT. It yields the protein CASSMGTGENQPQHF.